This T cell receptor (beta chain) was sequenced in a study of blood T cell repertoires in COVID-19. Across the whole study: Sample material is recorded as cDNA or gDNA derived from T cells, B-cell-depleted T cells, or PBMCs.

This CDR3 has 16 residues. CDR1 and CDR2 (germline): MNHNY, SVGAGI (reference sequence). V shed 6 bases and J 5 bases; nucleotides not matched to a gene: 13. Adults between about 18 and 89 years of age took part from about 24 US areas. Participant-given clinical history determined each cohort assignment. Original analysis: Amplification of reference gene primers was used by the study to estimate nucleated cell counts. The assay was immunoSEQ multiplex PCR, and TCRdb's table has in-frame clones only and misses some. Clone size and the V and J calls come from that table; the DNA yielded D and trimming. This table holds about 250,000 clones, 88% found once. In this sample, this clone turned up once.

This clonotype was sampled from a woman in her forties or fifties who had recovered from COVID-19. The sequenced sample was PBMCs or T cells enriched from blood (not recorded which). The rearrangement links TRBV6-6 to TRBJ2-1, with 7 bases identical to TRBD1. Here the CDR3 reads CASRIKGQWTHNEQFF. CDR3 DNA: TGTGCCAGCAGAATAAAGGGACAGTGGACACACAATGAGCAGTTCTTC.